The present T cell receptor beta chain was sequenced within a study of blood T cell repertoires in COVID-19. On the study more broadly: From T cells, B-cell-depleted T cells, or PBMCs came the material, which was cDNA or gDNA.

Repertoires were generated with immunoSEQ multiplex PCR, while TCRdb's copy carries only in-frame clones and drops some. Altogether fewer than 350,000 clones are present, 80% to 90% being singletons, with the ten largest covering under 2.5%. V shed 7 bases, J shed 5 bases, and the junction held 4 bases outside the gene matches. Germline loops: CDR1 LGHDT, CDR2 YNNKEL (reference sequence). This CDR3 spans 13 amino acids. The chain is built from TRBV3-1 (or the pseudogene TRBV3-2) and TRBJ2-7, with 11 nucleotides matching TRBD1. The sequenced material came from PBMCs or T cells enriched from blood (not recorded which). This sequence was found in a man aged 25-45 years who had recovered from COVID-19. The CDR3 here is CASTSGQGDEQYF. The CDR3 region has the DNA TGTGCCAGCACATCGGGACAGGGGGACGAGCAGTACTTC.